This T cell receptor (beta chain) emerged from a study of CD8 T cells in ankylosing spondylitis. Study observations and caveats: A motif in TCR beta, a set of eight or nine highly homologous variants, appeared characteristic of ankylosing spondylitis blood. Previous work reported some of these motif variants in the synovial fluid and blood of reactive arthritis.

TCRdb re-called the 5' RACE reads through MiXCR, storing one row per CDR3 protein. Of roughly 220,000 distinct CDR3 sequences listed, approximately 20% are singletons. Only a few counts were recorded for this clonotype. Its matching antigen is unknown. CDR3 length: 14 amino acids. Per the germline V gene, CDR1 is SEHNR and CDR2 is FQNEAQ (reference sequence). The V and J ends lost 5 bases and 5 bases, in that order; junction bases with no gene match: 7. This TCR came from a male donor with ankylosing spondylitis. J is TRBJ1-1 and V is TRBV7-9; 8 nucleotides line up with TRBD1. The sample comprised blood, either unsorted or a sorted T cell fraction (not recorded which). The CDR3 region has the DNA TGTGCCAGCAGCAAAGGACAGGGTTTGACTGAAGCTTTCTTT. Protein: CASSKGQGLTEAFF.